Presented here are 32 T cell receptor beta chains from one specimen sequenced in a study of blood T cell repertoires in COVID-19 (dated by TCRdb to about 2020). To prepare the library, the immunoSEQ multiplex PCR assay was applied. What TCRdb holds here is the immuneACCESS table cut down to in-frame rearrangements. Part of the clones is not present; checked against another copy, under half of the missing clones reflect an unresolved V gene, and the others are unexplained. Here the sample has hundreds of thousands of clones; approximately 86% occur a single time. The top ten clones comprise about 4.7% of the sample. Sequencing was carried out using PBMCs or T cells enriched from blood (not recorded which). The receptor set was obtained from a woman younger than 45 who had been exposed to COVID-19.

V is TRBV9 and J is TRBJ2-7; 7 bases agree with TRBD1. CDR1 SGDLS and CDR2 YYNGEE come from the germline V gene. V shed 0 bases, J shed 2 bases, and the junction held 8 bases outside the gene matches. The CDR3 length is 16 residues. The CDR3 loop is CASSVAAVGTAYEQYF. Written as DNA, the CDR3 is TGTGCCAGCAGCGTAGCAGCTGTAGGGACAGCCTACGAGCAGTACTTC.

The chain carries TRBV18 and TRBJ2-2; 12 positions match TRBD1. The CDR3 extends over 17 amino acids. Germline V CDR1 and CDR2: KGHSH, LQKENI. V shed 6 bases, J shed 6 bases, and the junction held 11 bases outside the gene matches. CDR3 DNA: TGTGCCAGCTCGCCATTAACGGGACAGGGGGCCTCCGGGGAGCTGTTTTTT. Its protein product is CASSPLTGQGASGELFF.

This chain connects TRBV9 to TRBJ1-6, with 7 bases fitting TRBD1. J lost 3 bases, V lost 4 bases, and 7 bases had no gene match. CDR1 is SGDLS, CDR2 YYNGEE, per germline. This CDR3 is 16 amino acids long. CDR3 residues: CASSTEGQFYNSPLHF. The CDR3 nucleotides read TGTGCCAGCAGCACCGAGGGACAGTTCTATAATTCACCCCTCCACTTT.

The gene calls are TRBV7-8 and TRBJ1-5; 12 bases are shared with TRBD1. There are 17 residues in the CDR3. The germline gives CDR1 SGHVS, CDR2 FQNEAQ. Losses at the gene ends were 4 bases for V and 6 bases for J; bases not matched to a gene: 10. The CDR3 sequence is CASSSAGTGGAGQPQHF. CDR3 DNA sequence: TGTGCCAGCAGCTCCGCCGGGACAGGGGGCGCGGGTCAGCCCCAGCATTTT.

The J gene is TRBJ1-1, the V gene TRBV10-3, with 9 positions matching TRBD1. The CDR3 length is 14 residues. Germline V gives CDR1 ENHRY, CDR2 SYGVKD. Unmatched junction bases numbered 10, after V lost 10 bases and J lost 4 bases. In DNA, the CDR3 is TGTGCCACCCGAGGCGGACAGGGGTCCACTGAAGCTTTCTTT. Translating it yields CATRGGQGSTEAFF.

The V call is TRBV24-1, the J call TRBJ1-2, with D possibly matching TRBD1 (6 bases). Deletions cut 4 bases from V and 5 bases from J, with 16 bases between. CDR1 and CDR2 from the germline V gene are KGHDR and SFDVKD. The CDR3 has 15 residues. The CDR3 sequence is CATSDPDRWEYGYTF. Here the CDR3 DNA reads TGTGCCACCAGTGACCCCGACAGGTGGGAATATGGCTACACCTTC.

The chain is built from TRBV2 and TRBJ1-6; 10 nucleotides match TRBD1. Losses at the gene ends were 4 bases for V and 10 bases for J; bases not matched to a gene: 7. The germline V gene encodes CDR1 SNHLY and CDR2 FYNNEI. This CDR3 region has 15 residues. The chain's CDR3 is CASSVGQGLRSPLHF. The DNA of the CDR3 is TGTGCCAGCAGTGTGGGACAGGGGTTGAGGTCACCCCTCCACTTT. Using reference TRBV2 and TRBJ1-6 for the parts outside the CDR3, the full variable domain is EPEVTQTPSHQVTQMGQEVILRCVPISNHLYFYWYRQILGQKVEFLVSFYNNEISEKSEIFDDQFSVERPDGSNFTLKIRSTKLEDSAMYFCASSVGQGLRSPLHFGNGTRLTVT.

The rearrangement joins TRBV19 to TRBJ1-5; D is perhaps TRBD1 (5 bases). This CDR3 comprises 16 residues. Germline V CDR1 and CDR2: LNHDA, SQIVND (reference sequence). The V and J ends lost 7 bases and 1 base respectively, with 17 bases between them. The DNA of the CDR3 is TGTGCCAGTAAGAAGTCAGGGTTTATGAGCAATCAGCCCCAGCATTTT. Protein product: CASKKSGFMSNQPQHF.

The chain is built from TRBV19 and TRBJ1-3, with a tentative D call TRBD1 (5 bases). V was trimmed by 4 bases and J by 0 bases, leaving 13 bases between them. The CDR3 is 16 residues long. Per germline, CDR1 LNHDA and CDR2 SQIVND (reference sequence). CDR3 sequence: CASSTLGGTSGNTIYF. As DNA, the CDR3 is TGTGCCAGTAGTACCCTCGGGGGGACCTCTGGAAACACCATATATTTT.

This clone appeared a few times. The genes are TRBV6-5 and TRBJ2-7, with 10 bases that match TRBD1. Germline trimming cut 5 bases from V and 0 bases from J; bases unmatched to any gene: 1. The germline V gene encodes CDR1 MNHEY and CDR2 SVGAGI. The CDR3 extends over 14 amino acids. In nucleotides, the CDR3 is TGTGCCAGCAGTCGGACAGGGGGCTCCTACGAGCAGTACTTC. Residues: CASSRTGGSYEQYF.

The chain carries TRBV3-1 (or the pseudogene TRBV3-2) and TRBJ1-1, with a weak D call TRBD1 (6 bases). Germline lookup yields CDR1 LGHDT and CDR2 YNNKEL (reference sequence). There are 15 residues in the CDR3. V was clipped by 4 bases and J by 1 base, with 13 bases between them. CDR3 nucleotide sequence: TGTGCCAGCAGCCCCCACCGGGGGGCGAACACTGAAGCTTTCTTT. Translating gives CASSPHRGANTEAFF.

The V and J genes are TRBV19 and TRBJ1-3; 7 nucleotides line up with TRBD1. CDR1 is LNHDA and CDR2 is SQIVND in the germline V gene (reference sequence). The V gene end was trimmed by 5 bases and the J gene end by 0 bases; junction bases not matched to a gene: 7. The CDR3 is made up of 16 amino acids. The CDR3 region is CASSPPNRGSGNTIYF. For the CDR3, the DNA is TGTGCCAGTAGTCCCCCCAACAGGGGCTCTGGAAACACCATATATTTT. The variable domain in full, with the rest retrieved from reference TRBV19 and TRBJ1-3, is DGGITQSPKYLFRKEGQNVTLSCEQNLNHDAMYWYRQDPGQGLRLIYYSQIVNDFQKGDIAEGYSVSREKKESFPLTVTSAQKNPTAFYLCASSPPNRGSGNTIYFGEGSWLTVV.

The rearrangement joins TRBV7-2 to TRBJ1-6; possibly TRBD1 for D (5 bases). Germline CDR1 is SGHTA and CDR2 is FQGNSA. The germline V and J ends were trimmed by 7 bases and 6 bases, with 13 bases remaining between them. The CDR3 has 14 amino acids. CDR3 DNA sequence: TGTGCCAGCACCAAAAAGGGGATTAATTCACCCCTCCACTTT. Translating gives CASTKKGINSPLHF.

The V and J genes are TRBV30 and TRBJ2-7, with D hard to call. V lost 0 bases, J lost 7 bases, and 13 bases lay in between. CDR3 length: 13 amino acids. Germline V gives CDR1 GTSNPN, CDR2 SVGIG (reference sequence). CDR3: CAWSVNLEREQYF. The CDR3 DNA reads TGTGCCTGGAGTGTTAATTTAGAGAGGGAGCAGTACTTC.

The chain carries TRBV19 and TRBJ1-6; the D is unclear. The CDR3 sequence is 16 residues long. The germline V and J ends were trimmed by 5 bases and 4 bases, with 15 bases remaining between them. Germline CDR1 LNHDA, CDR2 SQIVND (reference sequence). CDR3 in amino acids: CASSPATEVYNSPLHF. The CDR3 DNA reads as TGTGCCAGTAGTCCCGCGACTGAGGTATATAATTCACCCCTCCACTTT.

This chain links TRBV5-5 with TRBJ2-3; the match to TRBD2 covers 11 bases. Germline lookup yields CDR1 SGHKS and CDR2 YYEKEE (reference sequence). Trimming cost V 0 bases and J 7 bases; bases outside gene matches: 10. The CDR3 runs 17 residues. Here the CDR3 reads CASSLVISGGAGNTQYF. CDR3 DNA sequence: TGTGCCAGCAGCTTGGTCATTAGCGGGGGGGCCGGGAATACGCAGTATTTT.

This chain uses TRBV5-1 with TRBJ2-6; 8 nucleotides line up with TRBD1. V dropped 4 bases and J dropped 2; count of bases not matched to a gene: 5. CDR3 length equals 16 residues. In germline, CDR1 is SGHRS, CDR2 YFSETQ. CDR3 bases: TGCGCCAGCAGCCCCCGGACAGGGACTGGGGCCAACGTCCTGACTTTC. Protein product: CASSPRTGTGANVLTF.

Details on this clone: This likely traces to a read error, being one base from a far larger clone. The V gene is TRBV7-6, the J gene TRBJ1-1; D not certain. V dropped 5 bases and J dropped 7 bases, with 11 bases sitting between them. The CDR3 has 12 amino acids. Germline-derived CDR1 and CDR2 are SGHVS and FNYEAQ. In DNA form, the CDR3 reads TGTGCCAGCAGCCCATGGGAGGGTGAAGCTTTCTTT. Residues: CASSPWEGEAFF.

This clone showed up just a few times. The chain carries TRBV6-5 and TRBJ1-6; TRBD1 is a possible D gene (5 bases). The CDR3 contains 15 residues. V was cut by 5 bases and J by 7 bases, with 15 bases left in between. The germline CDR1 and CDR2 sequences are MNHEY and SVGAGI. In DNA, the CDR3 is TGTGCCAGCAGTCCCCGACAGTCTTACAATTCACCCCTCCACTTT. It encodes CASSPRQSYNSPLHF.

This clone was picked up a small number of times. The chain recombines TRBV2 with TRBJ1-1; D uncertain. Trimming took off 4 bases at V and 4 bases at J, with 13 bases between the two ends. The CDR3 sequence is 14 residues long. The V gene's germline CDR1 is SNHLY and CDR2 FYNNEI. The CDR3 spells CASSVEGWATEAFF. CDR3 DNA sequence: TGTGCCAGCAGTGTCGAGGGTTGGGCCACTGAAGCTTTCTTT.

The rearrangement uses TRBV30 and TRBJ2-2, with 16 bases lining up with TRBD2. The CDR3 spans 16 residues. The V gene's germline CDR1 is GTSNPN and CDR2 SVGIG (reference sequence). V lost 0 bases to trimming and J lost 6 bases; unmatched junction nucleotides: 1. CDR3 protein: CAWSVGTSGGAGELFF. The CDR3 bases are TGTGCCTGGAGTGTCGGGACTAGCGGGGGGGCCGGGGAGCTGTTTTTT.

V usage is TRBV5-4 and J usage is TRBJ1-2; 10 nucleotides align to TRBD1. The V gene end was trimmed by 4 bases and the J gene end by 8 bases; junction bases not matched to a gene: 5. CDR3 length: 13 amino acids. Germline V lookup: CDR1 SGHNT, CDR2 YYREEE (reference sequence). CDR3 protein: CASSPRDRGGYTF. The CDR3 DNA reads TGTGCCAGCAGCCCGCGGGACAGGGGAGGCTACACCTTC.

The gene calls are TRBV19 and TRBJ1-2; no firm D call. V was shortened by 4 bases and J by 6 bases, with 12 bases between the two germline ends. CDR1 and CDR2 from the germline V gene are LNHDA and SQIVND (reference sequence). CDR3 length: 13 residues. The CDR3 nucleotides read TGTGCCAGTAGTAACGACATTTGGAATGGCTACACCTTC. It codes for CASSNDIWNGYTF.

The V gene is TRBV30, the J gene TRBJ1-1, with no clear D. With 8 bases removed from V and 1 base from J, the gap between germline ends came to 14 bases. Germline values: CDR1 GTSNPN, CDR2 SVGIG (reference sequence). The CDR3 totals 13 residues. Here the CDR3 reads CATRRGSNTEAFF. CDR3 in DNA: TGTGCCACTAGACGGGGTTCGAACACTGAAGCTTTCTTT.

The chain couples TRBV18 to TRBJ2-4; TRBD1 matches at 10 bases. From germline, CDR1 is KGHSH and CDR2 LQKENI. This CDR3 contains 14 residues. Trimming took 6 bases from V and 7 from J; bases not matched to a gene: 6. CDR3 in DNA: TGTGCCAGCTCCCCGGGACAGGGGACTAACATTCAGTACTTC. It specifies CASSPGQGTNIQYF.

The chain has TRBV27 and TRBJ2-7, with 8 bases matching TRBD2. With 3 bases clipped from V and 3 bases from J, the junction kept 1 base outside the gene matches. CDR3 size: 13 residues. CDR1 is MNHEY and CDR2 is SMNVEV in the germline V gene (reference sequence). In nucleotides, the CDR3 is TGTGCCAGCAGTTTTGGGACTAGCTACGAGCAGTACTTC. Its translation: CASSFGTSYEQYF.

This clone has a single count. This chain uses TRBV5-5 with TRBJ1-2, with no clear D. V was shortened by 5 bases and J by 7 bases, with 18 bases between the two germline ends. This CDR3 spans 14 amino acids. Looked up from germline, CDR1 is SGHKS and CDR2 is YYEKEE (reference sequence). CDR3: CASSPQLLPGGYTF. For the CDR3, the DNA is TGTGCCAGCAGTCCACAACTCCTACCGGGTGGCTACACCTTC.

The gene calls are TRBV9 and TRBJ1-2; unclear D gene. The CDR3 is 15 residues long. V lost 2 bases and J 3 bases, leaving 14 bases between the germline ends. Germline lookup yields CDR1 SGDLS and CDR2 YYNGEE. In DNA, the CDR3 is TGTGCCAGCAGCGTCCAGGTCCACGGGGACTATGGCTACACCTTC. Its protein is CASSVQVHGDYGYTF.

The chain joins TRBV5-4 to TRBJ1-1; TRBD1 might be the D (5 bases). The CDR3 totals 15 residues. Per germline, CDR1 SGHNT and CDR2 YYREEE (reference sequence). V gave up 2 bases and J gave up 2 bases, with 13 bases separating them. CDR3 region: CASSLAGRTNTEAFF. DNA of the CDR3: TGTGCCAGCAGCTTAGCGGGACGGACTAACACTGAAGCTTTCTTT.

The chain uses TRBV6-5 and TRBJ2-1; 9 bases are shared with TRBD1. V gave up 6 bases and J gave up 9 bases; unmatched junction bases: 12. Germline-derived CDR1 and CDR2 are MNHEY and SVGAGI. This CDR3 region has 15 residues. For the CDR3, the DNA is TGTGCCAGCAGGAACCGGGACAGGGTCTCGGGTGAGCAGTTCTTC. Protein sequence: CASRNRDRVSGEQFF.

The chain combines TRBV7-2 with TRBJ1-5; D is ambiguous. V gave up 5 bases and J gave up 0 bases, with 14 bases separating them. CDR3 size: 16 residues. Germline V gives CDR1 SGHTA, CDR2 FQGNSA. The CDR3 sequence is CASSNEGYYSNQPQHF. The CDR3 DNA reads TGTGCCAGCAGCAATGAGGGTTATTATAGCAATCAGCCCCAGCATTTT.

The chain couples TRBV10-2 to TRBJ2-2, with 9 bases matching TRBD1. Per the germline V gene, CDR1 is WSHSY and CDR2 is SAAADI. J gave up 4 bases and V 3 bases, and 9 bases lay outside the gene matches. The CDR3 is 17 residues long. The DNA for the CDR3 is TGCGCCAGCAGTGACCCTCCGGGACAGGGAGTCACCGGGGAGCTGTTTTTT. Protein product: CASSDPPGQGVTGELFF.